This TCR beta chain was sequenced for a study of cytomegalovirus exposure and HLA in healthy donors. Study as a whole: An early release of data contained 80 million to 85 million unique TCRs, which came from HLA-typed donors. General observations from the study: Immune exposure information available was restricted to CMV serostatus. DRB1 had the most TCR associations and HLA-C the fewest, a later analysis found, with rates varying by HLA locus.

A remark on this clone: Antigen unknown.

The PCR employed 60 Vbeta primers together with 13 Jbeta primers. The data were produced by immunoSEQ multiplex PCR, yet TCRdb's version contains in-frame clones alone and is incomplete. The data contain fewer than 250,000 clones, over 70% of them singletons. The V gene lost 4 bases and the J gene lost 3 bases, with 10 bases spanning the gap. The CDR3 totals 14 residues. CDR1 and CDR2 (germline): SQVTM, ANQGSEA. Sample: PBMCs. The receptor was isolated from a man younger than 40 in good health and CMV-seronegative. The V gene is TRBV29-1, the J gene TRBJ2-6; no firm D call. The CDR3 is CSVGLPGGANVLTF. Written as DNA, the CDR3 is TGCAGCGTTGGTTTGCCGGGTGGGGCCAACGTCCTGACTTTC.